Below, 26 T cell receptor beta chains from the same sample are listed, as sequenced in a study of human T cells and chemical hapten exposure (TCRdb year 2021). Library preparation employed RACE. Sequenced using a NextSeq 500. The public sequencing data were trimmed at Q25 with fastp and processed into clonotypes with MiXCR by TCRdb, which kept only in-frame beta chains. Identical CDR3 protein sequences are pooled into one entry, listed with their most common genes and DNA. In all, the sample holds tens of thousands of distinct CDR3 sequences, and approximately 6.7% of those were seen once. 1.5% to 2% of the sample is taken by the ten largest. Taken with the paper, the label for time point translates to: pre-sensitization, week 0. The treatment or condition label for this specimen denotes: therapeutic diphenylcyclopropenone sensitization with weekly scalp DPC. This sample comprised whole blood, obtained in connection with sensitization to the hapten diphenylcyclopropenone (DPC). These receptors came from a woman aged 30 to 39 with alopecia areata. Some clones in this sample may be carry-over from other donors' samples.

This clonotype has at least ten counts. The V and J genes are TRBV3-1 and TRBJ1-5; D is unresolved. Deletions cut 4 bases from V and 7 bases from J, with 11 bases between. Germline CDR1 reads LGHDT; CDR2 reads YNNKEL (reference sequence). The CDR3 length is 13 residues. The CDR3 protein is CASSLPGEQPQHF. The CDR3 bases are TGTGCCAGCAGCCTCCCCGGGGAGCAGCCCCAGCATTTT.

This clonotype has ten or more counts. This chain links TRBV11-2 with TRBJ1-2; D might be TRBD1 (6 bases). With 3 bases removed from V and 4 bases from J, the gap between germline ends came to 12 bases. Per germline, CDR1 SGHAT and CDR2 FQNNGV. The CDR3 extends over 14 amino acids. CDR3 region: CASSLGGQFYGYTF. The CDR3 DNA sequence: TGTGCCAGCAGCTTGGGAGGACAGTTCTATGGCTACACCTTC.

This clonotype was counted at least ten times. The chain employs TRBV6-2 or TRBV6-3 and TRBJ1-5, with D perhaps matching TRBD1 (6 bases). Germline V gene data show CDR1 as MNHEY and CDR2 as SVGEGT. This CDR3 spans 15 amino acids. In DNA form, the CDR3 reads TGTGCAGTCCAATCCCAGGGGATGGGCAATCAGCCCCAGCATTTT. Encoded protein: CAVQSQGMGNQPQHF.

At least ten counts were recorded for this clonotype. The chain joins TRBV7-2 to TRBJ2-3, with 8 bases matching TRBD2. The CDR3 is 15 residues long. V lost 4 bases to trimming and J lost 6 bases; unmatched junction nucleotides: 9. CDR1 and CDR2 from the germline V gene are SGHTA and FQGNSA. The CDR3 loop reads CASSSGLGHSDTQYF. The CDR3 DNA reads TGTGCCAGCAGCTCGGGACTAGGGCATTCCGATACGCAGTATTTT.

As regards this clonotype: Being one base from a much bigger clone, this may be a read error. V is TRBV7-2 and J is TRBJ1-6; TRBD1 matches 7 bases. Per the germline V gene, CDR1 is SGHTA and CDR2 is FQGNSA. This CDR3 region has 14 residues. CDR3 sequence: CASSSYRGDSPPHF. The CDR3, as DNA: TGTGCCAGCAGCAGCTACAGGGGTGATTCACCCCCCCACTTT.

As to this clonotype: With a much larger clone just one base away, this may be a read error. V gene TRBV7-9 combines with J gene TRBJ1-3, with TRBD1 matching over 7 bases. CDR1 is SEHNR and CDR2 is FQNEAQ in the germline V gene (reference sequence). CDR3 length: 16 residues. CDR3 bases: TGTGCCAGCAGCCGCCCTGACAGGGAACGAGGAAACACCATACATTTT. Translation: CASSRPDRERGNTIHF.

This clonotype was counted at least ten times. The chain recombines TRBV5-1 with TRBJ2-5; D is possibly TRBD1 (6 bases). Trimming took 6 bases from V and 2 from J, leaving 11 bases between them. Germline V lookup: CDR1 SGHRS, CDR2 YFSETQ. The CDR3 runs 13 residues. The CDR3 nucleotides are TGCGCCAGCACCAGGGGCTGGCAAGAGACCCAGTACTTC. Translation gives CASTRGWQETQYF.

At least ten counts were recorded for this clonotype. The rearrangement joins TRBV2 to TRBJ1-2, with D maybe TRBD1 (6 bases). The germline V gene encodes CDR1 SNHLY and CDR2 FYNNEI. This CDR3 contains 12 residues. V dropped 3 bases and J dropped 6 bases, with 8 bases sitting between them. CDR3 DNA: TGTGCCAGCAGTGAGGGGGCGGATGGCTACACCTTC. Translating it yields CASSEGADGYTF.

The chain links TRBV7-8 to TRBJ2-5; D is ambiguous. The length of the CDR3 is 14 residues. V was pared by 3 bases and J by 5 bases, with 13 bases between. Germline assignment: CDR1 SGHVS and CDR2 FQNEAQ. CDR3 sequence (DNA): TGTGCCAGCAGCTTCTTCGGGTCCCCCGAGACCCAGTACTTC. As protein: CASSFFGSPETQYF.

This clonotype was picked up many times. The J gene is TRBJ1-5, the V gene TRBV18; TRBD1 agrees at 7 bases. V lost 4 bases and J lost 1; bases outside the gene matches: 10. The CDR3 contains 17 residues. Germline values: CDR1 KGHSH, CDR2 LQKENI. The CDR3 sequence is CASSLTTPGQSNQPQHF. As DNA, the CDR3 is TGTGCCAGCTCACTAACGACTCCGGGACAGAGCAATCAGCCCCAGCATTTT.

This clonotype has more than one count but fewer than ten. The V call is TRBV11-1, the J call TRBJ2-2, with D maybe TRBD1 (6 bases). Germline V gene data show CDR1 as SGHAT and CDR2 as FQDESV (reference sequence). The V end lost 5 bases, the J end lost 5 bases, and 12 bases lay between the germline ends. The length of the CDR3 is 14 residues. CDR3 DNA sequence: TGTGCCAGCAGCCCCGAGGGGGATACCGGGGAGCTGTTTTTT. This codes for CASSPEGDTGELFF.

This clonotype has at least ten counts. The chain couples TRBV6-5 to TRBJ2-5, with D possibly matching TRBD2 (6 bases). The germline V gene encodes CDR1 MNHEY and CDR2 SVGAGI. The CDR3 covers 14 residues. The ends were cut back, 5 bases at V and 2 bases at J, with 12 bases in the middle. This CDR3 reads CASSGGALQETQYF. CDR3 in DNA: TGTGCCAGCAGTGGAGGGGCTCTACAAGAGACCCAGTACTTC.

Of note for this clonotype: A clone one base away is much larger, so this may be a read error. The rearrangement links TRBV4-2 to TRBJ1-1, with D unresolved. The CDR3 has 16 amino acids. CDR1 is LGHNA and CDR2 is YNFKEQ in the germline V gene. CDR3 sequence reads: CDSSQDGSAINTEAFF. The CDR3, as DNA: TGTGACAGCAGCCAAGATGGTTCAGCAATCAACACTGAAGCTTTCTTT.

This chain uses TRBV2 with TRBJ1-3; D is possibly TRBD1 (5 bases). Looked up from germline, CDR1 is SNHLY and CDR2 is FYNNEI. Trimming pared 9 bases from V and 0 bases from J, leaving 12 bases between. The CDR3 loop spans 14 amino acids. The CDR3, as DNA: TGTGCCAGTCGGGGGGGATTCTCTGGAAACACCATATATTTT. This encodes CASRGGFSGNTIYF.

This clonotype was seen at least ten times. The rearrangement uses TRBV19 and TRBJ2-1; D might be TRBD2 (6 bases). Per the germline V gene, CDR1 is LNHDA and CDR2 is SQIVND (reference sequence). The CDR3 runs to 16 residues. The germline V and J ends were trimmed by 3 bases and 2 bases, with 14 bases remaining between them. CDR3 coding DNA: TGTGCCAGTAGTATGAGGCGGGGTCTGGCCTACAATGAGCAGTTCTTC. Translation: CASSMRRGLAYNEQFF.

This clonotype was observed a handful of times. V usage is TRBV10-3 and J usage is TRBJ2-3; 10 bases line up with TRBD1. V lost 2 bases and J lost 0; bases outside the gene matches: 5. The CDR3 runs 17 residues. Germline V lookup: CDR1 ENHRY, CDR2 SYGVKD. Written as DNA, the CDR3 is TGTGCCATCAGTGAGCCCCGGACAGGGGGTAGCACAGATACGCAGTATTTT. This gives the protein CAISEPRTGGSTDTQYF.

The table lists this clonotype with many counts. This chain uses TRBV6-6 with TRBJ1-5; 11 bases are shared with TRBD1. The CDR3 contains 19 residues. V was pared by 0 bases and J by 6 bases, with 13 bases of the junction left unmatched. Germline V lookup: CDR1 MNHNY, CDR2 SVGAGI (reference sequence). CDR3 in amino acids: CASSYSRARTGGSRQPQHF. The CDR3 bases are TGTGCCAGCAGTTACTCGAGGGCCCGGACAGGGGGCTCTCGTCAGCCCCAGCATTTT.

This clonotype was recorded many times. CDR3 region: CASSLVSGGATHEQFF. In DNA, the CDR3 is TGTGCCAGCAGCTTAGTTAGCGGGGGGGCTACGCATGAGCAGTTCTTC. This rearrangement joins TRBV13 to TRBJ2-1; 11 nucleotides match TRBD2. V lost 1 base to trimming and J lost 8 bases; unmatched junction nucleotides: 7. Looked up from germline, CDR1 is PRHDT and CDR2 is FYEKMQ (reference sequence). The CDR3 runs to 16 residues.

The chain links TRBV19 to TRBJ1-6; D remains unclear. Trimming removed 7 bases at V and 6 bases at J, with 16 bases between. The CDR3 sequence is 15 residues long. Germline values: CDR1 LNHDA, CDR2 SQIVND (reference sequence). The CDR3 loop is CASTDWVQSNSPLHF. The CDR3 DNA is TGTGCCAGTACAGATTGGGTGCAATCTAATTCACCCCTCCACTTT.

Many counts were recorded for this clonotype. The chain has TRBV29-1 and TRBJ2-6, with TRBD1 identical over 7 bases. Germline values: CDR1 SQVTM, CDR2 ANQGSEA. V trimming: 8 bases; J trimming: 4 bases; junction bases outside the gene matches: 5. CDR3 length equals 13 residues. The CDR3 region has the DNA TGCAGCACACAGGGGTCCGGGGCCAACGTCCTGACTTTC. Translating it yields CSTQGSGANVLTF.

Many counts were recorded for this clonotype. The rearrangement uses TRBV12-5 and TRBJ1-2; D gene unclear. Trimming shortened V by 1 base and J by 5 bases, and 5 bases separated the two germline ends. The CDR3 sequence is 12 residues long. Per germline, CDR1 LGHNT and CDR2 FRNRAP. The CDR3 sequence: CASGLAKYGYTF. The CDR3 DNA follows: TGTGCTAGTGGTTTGGCCAAGTATGGCTACACCTTC.

This clonotype has at least ten counts. The chain couples TRBV12-3 or TRBV12-4 to TRBJ2-3; no clear D. Trimming cost V 6 bases and J 0 bases, with 13 bases left between them. The CDR3 loop spans 15 amino acids. For the CDR3, the DNA is TGTGCCAGCAGCTCTAGGGAAACTAGCACAGATACGCAGTATTTT. This sequence encodes CASSSRETSTDTQYF.

This clonotype was counted many times. V usage is TRBV6-1 and J usage is TRBJ1-5; D is possibly TRBD1 (6 bases). V was trimmed by 7 bases and J by 2 bases, leaving 18 bases between them. CDR3 length equals 16 residues. From germline, CDR1 is MNHNS and CDR2 SASEGT. Here the CDR3 DNA reads TGTGCCAGCATTACCCAAACAGGGAATGGCAATCAGCCCCAGCATTTT. Translating gives CASITQTGNGNQPQHF.

At least ten counts were recorded for this clonotype. V gene TRBV7-9 combines with J gene TRBJ1-2; D is uncertain. Germline-derived CDR1 and CDR2 are SEHNR and FQNEAQ (reference sequence). Trimming cost V 5 bases and J 8 bases, with 9 bases left between them. This CDR3 comprises 11 residues. The CDR3: CASSREIGYTF. Written as DNA, the CDR3 is TGTGCCAGCAGCAGGGAAATAGGCTACACCTTC.

This clonotype has a count of ten or more. The CDR3 sequence is CASSDTRRGLGGNTIYF. CDR3 coding DNA: TGTGCCAGCAGTGATACTCGCAGGGGGCTGGGTGGAAACACCATATATTTT. The chain links TRBV12-3 or TRBV12-4 to TRBJ1-3, with 8 nucleotides matching TRBD1. J was trimmed by 3 bases and V by 5 bases; bases with no gene match: 12. The CDR3 covers 17 residues.

There are a few counts of this clonotype. V and J are TRBV7-8 and TRBJ1-2; maybe TRBD1 (6 bases). CDR1 is SGHVS, CDR2 FQNEAQ, per germline. V was shortened by 1 base and J by 2 bases, with 11 bases between the two germline ends. The CDR3 runs 15 residues. CDR3 residues: CASSLVSGQNYGYTF. CDR3 sequence (DNA): TGTGCCAGCAGCTTAGTAAGCGGACAGAACTATGGCTACACCTTC.